This section outlines one T cell receptor (beta chain) sequence together with its context. This sample was taken from a study of blood T cell repertoires in COVID-19. Whole-study context: T cells, B-cell-depleted T cells, or PBMCs provided the cDNA or gDNA that served as material.

The CDR3 contains 15 residues. Trimming took off 0 bases at V and 0 bases at J, with 8 bases between the two ends. Germline V CDR1 and CDR2: SGHRS, YFSETQ. Produced via immunoSEQ multiplex PCR; TCRdb's table is partial and in-frame only. The table records about 240,000 clones, approximately 82% of them present only once. The V call is TRBV5-1, the J call TRBJ2-3; perhaps TRBD2 as D (5 bases). The TCR comes from a young woman with acute or convalescent COVID-19. The sequenced sample was peripheral blood. The DNA for the CDR3 is TGCGCCAGCAGCTTGGTTGGCGGGAGCACAGATACGCAGTATTTT. Its protein product is CASSLVGGSTDTQYF.